This entry features one TCR beta chain sequence. This clonotype was observed at least ten times. What antigen it recognizes has not been identified. It has no much larger one-base neighbor in the sample; base qualities were not kept. cDNA was synthesized by template-switch 5'RACE using a primer carrying a 10-nucleotide random unique molecular identifier by which each TCR transcript was tagged. Each sequencing run produced over 180 million TCR-beta sequences covering 15-18 subjects. The RNeasy kit was used for extraction of total RNA. Using the KAPA Real-time Library Amplification kit, TCR-beta VDJ regions were amplified with primers for the TCR constant region and the 5'RACE anchor. A first PCR added sample indexes and Illumina adaptors, after which a second PCR increased the library yield. The roughly 650 bp TCR product was size-selected on a 2% E-gel SizeSelection system after Ampure bead purification. Library quality was checked on a Bioanalyzer, concentration was measured with Qubit, and libraries were quantified with the Kapa Library Quantification kit before pooling. An Illumina HiSeq 2500 was used to sequence the libraries paired-end at 2 x 150 bp. To increase sequence diversity, about 25-31% phiX was spiked into each library pool. The source study handled its data this way. Quality-filtered reads were processed with the UMI-based MiGEC pipeline, which removed over 75% of raw TCR sequences during error correction. IMGT germline references were used for alignment of VDJ genes, and clonotypes were defined by a unique CDR3 amino acid sequence together with V-J genes. Clonal expansion, Shannon diversity and CDR3 relatedness were evaluated with VDJtools (CalcPairwiseDistances, ClusterSamples), while phylogenetic trees were built in CLCbio workbench. A clone was classed as expanded if it had 8 or more unique UMIs, a cutoff based on coefficient-of-variation modelling across technical triplicates. TCRdb itself trimmed the public reads at Q25 with fastp, ran MiXCR and retained productive beta chains. Entries that share a CDR3 protein sequence are merged under the most common genes and DNA. These V and J calls originate from TCRdb's pipeline instead of the authors' own analysis. The sample records around 44,000 distinct CDR3 sequences, roughly 14% of which are singletons. The top ten hold roughly 3.4% of the sample.

The data derive from a study of neurological immune-mediated disorders (dated by TCRdb to between 2018 and 2020). The study in broad terms: The study compared peripheral blood TCR-beta repertoires of HTLV-I-associated myelopathy (HAM/TSP) patients, multiple sclerosis patients and healthy controls using UMI-based sequencing. The approximately 110 TCR-beta libraries covered PBMC samples along with longitudinal samples, technical triplicates, and paired sorted CD4+ and CD8+ T-cell subsets. The cohort was made up of about 65 subjects, consisting of 15 or so HAM/TSP patients, roughly 35 multiple sclerosis patients and 20 healthy controls. General findings and caveats noted by the study authors: The highest TCR clonal expansion was observed in HAM/TSP patients, whereas the lowest was observed in MS patients, even when compared with healthy controls. No identical CDR3 amino acid sequences were found to be shared among expanded clones across subjects, suggesting that TCR-beta repertoires were private in all groups.

From a lookup of the germline V gene (reference sequence), CDR1 and CDR2 are DFQATT and SNEGSKA. At the junction V is shortened by 3 bases and J by 7 bases, with 13 bases in between. Its CDR3 holds 13 amino acids, cysteine through phenylalanine. Kept here is only the CDR3 DNA, which spans 39 bases and is read in frame from base 1. For sorted-subset TCR libraries, 1 million sorted CD4+ or CD8+ T cells were used. Peripheral blood was subjected to Ficoll-Hypaque density gradient centrifugation to isolate PBMCs, which were then cryopreserved in liquid nitrogen. Paired sorted CD4+ and CD8+ subsets came from healthy controls, HAM/TSP patients and MS patients.

Sequencing was performed on CD4+ T cells from blood. Recombination connected TRBV20-1 to TRBJ1-5; too little of a D gene remains to name it. This receptor was identified in a woman in her sixties with HTLV-1-associated myelopathy (HAM/TSP). The nucleotides are TGCAGTGCTAGTGGTCTAAACGACCAGCCCCAGCATTTT. It codes for CSASGLNDQPQHF.